This TCR beta chain was captured in a study of CD8+ T cells in alopecia areata. For the study at large: For 6 to 18 months, tofacitinib was taken, and 6 months off drug followed. Overall study findings and caveats: Tofacitinib significantly lowered scalp clonality and expanded CD8+ clones among the top 100.

The treatment was: oral pan-JAK inhibitor, 5-10 mg twice daily. This clone was picked up a small number of times. Its antigen is unidentified. Deletions cut 1 base from V and 1 base from J, with 13 bases between. The CDR3 loop spans 16 amino acids. Germline V lookup: CDR1 SGHTA, CDR2 FQGNSA. RNA extraction was followed by reverse transcription into cDNA, which acted as the sequencing template. The assay was immunoSEQ multiplex PCR, and TCRdb's table has in-frame clones only and misses some. The repertoire includes over 200,000 clones, around three fifths of them detected once, and around 4% sits in the top ten.

The TCR was taken from a human donor with alopecia areata. The input for sequencing was CD4+ T cells sorted from blood, taken at week 4, from a patient treated with tofacitinib. The chain has TRBV7-2 and TRBJ2-5; D is perhaps TRBD1 or TRBD2 (6 bases each). CDR3 region: CASSLVIGGSQETQYF. CDR3 in DNA: TGTGCCAGCAGCTTAGTGATAGGGGGGTCCCAAGAGACCCAGTACTTC.